This TCR beta chain was retrieved from a study of blood T cell repertoires in COVID-19. Study-level information: From T cells, B-cell-depleted T cells, or PBMCs came the material, which was cDNA or gDNA.

In terms of age and location, participants ranged from roughly 18 to 95 years and lived in about 25 US areas. Produced via immunoSEQ multiplex PCR; TCRdb's table is partial and in-frame only. The table records some 140,000 clones, around 84% of them present only once. Material: PBMCs or T cells enriched from blood (not recorded which). The TCR sequence derives from a middle-aged man with acute COVID-19.

The CDR3 protein is CASTPRDRDYGYTF. CDR3 DNA sequence: TGTGCCAGTACCCCCCGGGACAGGGACTATGGCTACACCTTC. The V gene is TRBV19, the J gene TRBJ1-2; 9 positions match TRBD1. Germline V gene lookup returns CDR1 LNHDA and CDR2 SQIVND (reference sequence). CDR3 length: 14 residues. The ends lost 7 bases at V and 3 bases at J; junction bases unmatched: 6.